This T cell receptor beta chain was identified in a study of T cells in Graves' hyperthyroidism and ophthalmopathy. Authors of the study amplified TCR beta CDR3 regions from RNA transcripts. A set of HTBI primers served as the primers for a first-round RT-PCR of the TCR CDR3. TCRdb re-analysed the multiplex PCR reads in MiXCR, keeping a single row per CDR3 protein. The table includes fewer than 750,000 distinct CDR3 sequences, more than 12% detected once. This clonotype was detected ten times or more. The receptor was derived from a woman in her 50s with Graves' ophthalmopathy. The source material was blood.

CDR3 in amino acids: CASSLKGYYGYTF. CDR3 sequence (DNA): TGTGCCAGCAGCTTAAAGGGTTACTATGGCTACACCTTC. The chain is built from TRBV7-2 and TRBJ1-2; D is undetermined. V lost 2 bases and J lost 3, with 7 bases in between. Per germline, CDR1 SGHTA and CDR2 FQGNSA. The CDR3 totals 13 residues.